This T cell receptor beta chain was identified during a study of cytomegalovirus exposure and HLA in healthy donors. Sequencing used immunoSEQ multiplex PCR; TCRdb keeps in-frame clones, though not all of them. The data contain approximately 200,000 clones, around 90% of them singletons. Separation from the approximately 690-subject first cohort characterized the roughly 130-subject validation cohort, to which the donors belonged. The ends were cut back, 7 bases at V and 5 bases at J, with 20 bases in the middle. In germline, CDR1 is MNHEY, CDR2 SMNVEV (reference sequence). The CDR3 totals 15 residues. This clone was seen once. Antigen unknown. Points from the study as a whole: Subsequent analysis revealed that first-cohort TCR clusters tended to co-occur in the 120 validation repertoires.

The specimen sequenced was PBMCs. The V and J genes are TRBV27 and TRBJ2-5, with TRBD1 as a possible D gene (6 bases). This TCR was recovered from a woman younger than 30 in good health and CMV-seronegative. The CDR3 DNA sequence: TGTGCCAGCAATAATGGACAGACCAACTCGGAGACCCAGTACTTC. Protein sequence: CASNNGQTNSETQYF.